This entry is about one TCR beta chain. Its specificity is unknown. Sample-barcoded 5' priming and a J-beta primer mix drove a second PCR of roughly 7 to 11 cycles. MiXCR, run by TCRdb on the 5' RACE reads, gives a single entry per CDR3 protein. Altogether approximately 1,000,000 distinct CDR3 sequences are present, 30% to 40% being singletons, with the ten largest covering approximately 14%. These data originate in a study of blood T cells in healthy people across ages. As for the study in general: Capture by template switching was about one barcoded beta molecule per two T cells.

Whole-study findings and limits: Naive T cell percentage showed a strong correlation with TCR beta diversity. Estimated diversity that came from one million T cells was considered an underestimate. Significant beta diversity loss was already apparent by age about 42, declining roughly linearly.

CDR1 is MNHNS and CDR2 is SASEGT in the germline V gene. The CDR3 is 14 residues long. The TCR originated in a man aged 18 to 35 in good health. The V and J genes are TRBV6-1 and TRBJ2-7, with 7 bases aligning to TRBD1. Gene TRBJ2-4 matches the end of the DNA better, so the J call may be wrong. Sequencing was carried out using blood. Written as DNA, the CDR3 is TGTGCCAGCAGGACGTCCGGGACAGATAACATTCAGTACTTC. Protein product: CASRTSGTDNIQYF.